This is a list of T cell receptor beta chains from one sample in a study of shared clonotypes between healthy human individuals. Sequenced by immunoSEQ multiplex PCR; TCRdb stores in-frame clones only, minus some. The sample shows over a million clones, around 74% of them seen only once. The sequenced sample consisted of memory CD4+ T cells sorted from blood. The receptors shown here come from a man between 18 and 35 years old in good health. The CDR3 runs from the conserved cysteine through the conserved F or W. The D gene is left open where the match is weak. Some rows mark clone size as missing; the rest say once, few, many or name a class of expanded clone.

CDR3nt	CDR3aa	abundance	v_gene	j_gene	d_gene
TGTGCCAGCAGCGTAGGGACACTACAGCCACCCTCCGATAATGAGCAGTTCTTC	CASSVGTLQPPSDNEQFF	-	TRBV9	TRBJ2-1	-
TGCGCCAGCAGCTTAGCCGACAGATCGAACACTGAAGCTTTCTTT	CASSLADRSNTEAFF	-	TRBV5-1	TRBJ1-1	-
TGTGCCAGCACACCCGGGACTAGCGGCTACGAGCAGTACTTC	CASTPGTSGYEQYF	-	TRBV5-6	TRBJ2-7	TRBD2
TGTGCCAGCAGCTTAGTTCCAGGGCCGTACAATGAGCAGTTCTTC	CASSLVPGPYNEQFF	-	TRBV7-2	TRBJ2-1	-
TGTGCCAGCAGCTATAGACAGATAGCTTTCTTT	CASSYRQIAFF	once	TRBV7-8	TRBJ1-1	-
TGTGCCAGTAGTTCCCAGGGAATGGGAGGGGGTCAGCCCCAGCATTTT	CASSSQGMGGGQPQHF	-	TRBV19	TRBJ1-5	-
TGTGCCAGCAGCTTAGGCACAGGGCCTTATTCACCCCTCCACTTT	CASSLGTGPYSPLHF	-	TRBV11-2	TRBJ1-6	-
TGCGCCAGCAGCGAGCGGCCTAACACCGGGGAGCTGTTTTTT	CASSERPNTGELFF	-	TRBV5-1	TRBJ2-2	-
TGTGCCATCAGTGAGACAGGGTATCTGTCTGAAGCTTTCTTT	CAISETGYLSEAFF	-	TRBV10-3	TRBJ1-1	-
TGTGCCAGCAGCTTAGATAAGGTCGGGCACGGCTACACCTTC	CASSLDKVGHGYTF	-	TRBV11-2	TRBJ1-2	-
TGTGCCAGCAGCCCTCAAACAGGGTATGAGCAGTTCTTC	CASSPQTGYEQFF	-	TRBV5-4	TRBJ2-1	-
TGTGCCAGCAGTGTTCAGGGGGCGACTTATGGCTACACCTTC	CASSVQGATYGYTF	-	TRBV6-1	TRBJ1-2	TRBD1
TGTGCCAGCAGTTCCCACAACAGCTTTCGGCCGAACACTGAAGCTTTCTTT	CASSSHNSFRPNTEAFF	-	TRBV7-6	TRBJ1-1	-
TGTGCCAGCAGCCAGGGGGCGCGGGGGGGAAACCAAGAGACCCAGTACTTC	CASSQGARGGNQETQYF	-	TRBV11-2	TRBJ2-5	-
TGTGCCAGCAGTCCCGGACGGAGTCCTGGCTGCACCTTC	CASSPGRSPGCTF	-	TRBV28	TRBJ1-2	-
TGTGCCAGTAGTTCTCTAGGGGGGAATCAGCCCCAGCATTTT	CASSSLGGNQPQHF	-	TRBV19	TRBJ1-5	-
TGTGCCAGCACCCCGGGGGGGGGCAATGAGCAGTTCTTC	CASTPGGGNEQFF	-	TRBV18	TRBJ2-1	TRBD2
TGTGCCATCAGACTGGACAGTACCTCCTACGAGCAGTACTTC	CAIRLDSTSYEQYF	many	TRBV10-3	TRBJ2-7	-
TGCGCCAGCAGCTTGGAACAAGGCGAGCAGTACTTC	CASSLEQGEQYF	-	TRBV5-1	TRBJ2-7	-
TGTGCCAGCAGTCTAGGACCCCTCGGTTCACCCCTCCACTTT	CASSLGPLGSPLHF	-	TRBV9	TRBJ1-6	-
TGTGCCAGTTGGGACAGGGGGCAAGAAAAACTGTTTTTT	CASWDRGQEKLFF	once	TRBV2	TRBJ1-4	TRBD1
TGCGCCAGCAGCTCGGGACGGACTAGCACAGATACGCAGTATTTT	CASSSGRTSTDTQYF	once	TRBV5-1	TRBJ2-3	-
TGCAGTGCTAGTGTGGGACAGGCCCAGTACTTC	CSASVGQAQYF	-	TRBV20-1	TRBJ2-4	TRBD1
TGTGCCAGCAGCGAAACAGGGTCCTACACTGAAGCTTTCTTT	CASSETGSYTEAFF	few	TRBV6-1	TRBJ1-1	-
TGTGCCAGCAGCTTTCCGGGGGGCGGTCAGCCCCAGCATTTT	CASSFPGGGQPQHF	-	TRBV7-2	TRBJ1-5	-
TGTGCCAGCAGGCCCGGGACAGGGTATAACAATGAGCAGTTCTTC	CASRPGTGYNNEQFF	-	TRBV2	TRBJ2-1	TRBD1
TGTGCCATAGGCCGGGACAGGGATCAGCCCCAGCATTTT	CAIGRDRDQPQHF	-	TRBV10-3	TRBJ1-5	TRBD1
TGTGCTAGTGGTTTGGTATTGACAGACAGGGCTCGGTACGAGCAGTACTTC	CASGLVLTDRARYEQYF	-	TRBV12-5	TRBJ2-7	TRBD1